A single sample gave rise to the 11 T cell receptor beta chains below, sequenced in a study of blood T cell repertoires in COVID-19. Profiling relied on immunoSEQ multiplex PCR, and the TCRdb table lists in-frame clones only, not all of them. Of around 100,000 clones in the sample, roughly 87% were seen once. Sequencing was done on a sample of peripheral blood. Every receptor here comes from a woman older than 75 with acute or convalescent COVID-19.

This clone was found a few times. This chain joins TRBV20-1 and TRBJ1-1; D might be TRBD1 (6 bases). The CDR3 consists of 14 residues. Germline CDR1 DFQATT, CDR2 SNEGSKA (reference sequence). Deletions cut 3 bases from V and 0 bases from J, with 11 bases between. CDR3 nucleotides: TGCAGTGCTAGTCACAGGGTGTTGAACACTGAAGCTTTCTTT. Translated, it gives CSASHRVLNTEAFF.

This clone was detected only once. The CDR3 region is CASRDRSSSVYEQYF. CDR3 sequence (DNA): TGTGCCAGCAGGGACCGGTCGTCTAGCGTCTACGAGCAGTACTTC. The chain recombines TRBV5-4 with TRBJ2-7; tentatively, D is TRBD2 (6 bases). Trimming pared 5 bases from V and 3 bases from J, leaving 18 bases between. The CDR3 runs to 15 residues. The germline CDR1 and CDR2 sequences are SGHNT and YYREEE (reference sequence).

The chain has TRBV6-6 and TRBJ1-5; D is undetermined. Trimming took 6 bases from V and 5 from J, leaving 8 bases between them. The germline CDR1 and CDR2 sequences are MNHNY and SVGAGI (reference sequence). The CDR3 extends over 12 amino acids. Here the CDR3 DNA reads TGTGCCAGCAGACACCAAGATCAGCCCCAGCATTTT. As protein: CASRHQDQPQHF.

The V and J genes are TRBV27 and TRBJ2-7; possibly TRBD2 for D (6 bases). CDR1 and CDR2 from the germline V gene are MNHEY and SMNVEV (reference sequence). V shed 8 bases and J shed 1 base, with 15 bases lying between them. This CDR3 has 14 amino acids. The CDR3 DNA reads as TGTGCCAGCTCCGAGGACTACCTTTCCTACGAGCAGTACTTC. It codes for CASSEDYLSYEQYF.

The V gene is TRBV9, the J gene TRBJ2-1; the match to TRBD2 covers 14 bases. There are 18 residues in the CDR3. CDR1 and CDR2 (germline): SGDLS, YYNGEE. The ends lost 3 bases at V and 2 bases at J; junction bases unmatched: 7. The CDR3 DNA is TGTGCCAGCAGCGGGGGACTAGCGGGAGTAGGCCCCTACAATGAGCAGTTCTTC. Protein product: CASSGGLAGVGPYNEQFF.

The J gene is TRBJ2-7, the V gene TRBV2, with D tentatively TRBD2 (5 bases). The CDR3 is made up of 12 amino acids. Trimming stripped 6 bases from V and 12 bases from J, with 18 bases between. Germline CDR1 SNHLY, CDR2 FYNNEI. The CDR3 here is CASRLDTRMPYF. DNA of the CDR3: TGTGCCAGCAGGCTCGACACTAGGATGCCGTACTTC. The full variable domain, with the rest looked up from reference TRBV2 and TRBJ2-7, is EPEVTQTPSHQVTQMGQEVILRCVPISNHLYFYWYRQILGQKVEFLVSFYNNEISEKSEIFDDQFSVERPDGSNFTLKIRSTKLEDSAMYFCASRLDTRMPYFGPGTRLTVT.

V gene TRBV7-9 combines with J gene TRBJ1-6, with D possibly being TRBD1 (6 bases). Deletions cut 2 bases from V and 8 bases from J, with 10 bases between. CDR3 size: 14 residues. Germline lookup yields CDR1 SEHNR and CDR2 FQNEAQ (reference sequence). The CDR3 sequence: CASSLSTGYSPLHF. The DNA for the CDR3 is TGTGCCAGCAGCTTAAGTACAGGGTATTCACCCCTCCACTTT. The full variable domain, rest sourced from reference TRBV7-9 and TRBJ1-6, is DTGVSQNPRHKITKRGQNVTFRCDPISEHNRLYWYRQTLGQGPEFLTYFQNEAQLEKSRLLSDRFSAERPKGSFSTLEIQRTEQGDSAMYLCASSLSTGYSPLHFGNGTRLTVT.

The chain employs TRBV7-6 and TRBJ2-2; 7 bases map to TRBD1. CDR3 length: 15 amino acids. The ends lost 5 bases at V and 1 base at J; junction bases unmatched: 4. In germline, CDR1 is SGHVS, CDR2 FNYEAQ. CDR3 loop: CASSLYRGNTGELFF. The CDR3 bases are TGTGCCAGCAGCCTATACAGGGGGAACACCGGGGAGCTGTTTTTT. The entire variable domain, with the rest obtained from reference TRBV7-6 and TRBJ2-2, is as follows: GAGVSQSPRYKVTKRGQDVALRCDPISGHVSLYWYRQALGQGPEFLTYFNYEAQQDKSGLPNDRFSAERPEGSISTLTIQRTEQRDSAMYRCASSLYRGNTGELFFGEGSRLTVL.

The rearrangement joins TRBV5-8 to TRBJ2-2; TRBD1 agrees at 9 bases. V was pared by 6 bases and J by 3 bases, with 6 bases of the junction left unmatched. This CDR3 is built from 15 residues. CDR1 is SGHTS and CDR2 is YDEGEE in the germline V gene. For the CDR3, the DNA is TGTGCCAGCAACTTAGGACAGGGGTACACCGGGGAGCTGTTTTTT. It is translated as CASNLGQGYTGELFF.

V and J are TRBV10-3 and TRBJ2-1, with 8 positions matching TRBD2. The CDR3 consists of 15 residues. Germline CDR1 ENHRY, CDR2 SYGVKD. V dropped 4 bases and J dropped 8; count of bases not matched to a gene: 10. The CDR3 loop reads CAISGAGTSSHEQFF. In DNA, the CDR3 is TGTGCCATCAGTGGTGCCGGGACTAGTTCTCATGAGCAGTTCTTC.

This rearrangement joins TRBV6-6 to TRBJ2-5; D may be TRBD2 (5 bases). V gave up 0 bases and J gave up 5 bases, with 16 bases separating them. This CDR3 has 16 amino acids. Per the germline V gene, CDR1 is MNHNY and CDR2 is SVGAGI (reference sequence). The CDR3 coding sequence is TGTGCCAGCAGTTACTCCCGTCTAGCCTTCCACGAGACCCAGTACTTC. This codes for CASSYSRLAFHETQYF.